Below, 11 T cell receptor beta chains from the same sample are listed, as sequenced in a study of cytomegalovirus exposure and HLA in healthy donors. The PCR was carried out with 60 Vbeta primers and 13 Jbeta primers. The assay was immunoSEQ multiplex PCR, and TCRdb's table has in-frame clones only and misses some. The data contain some 120,000 clones, roughly four fifths of them seen just once; the ten biggest clones take up roughly 12%. The material sequenced was PBMCs. The source is a male donor in good health and CMV-seropositive.

This clone was recorded a few times. The chain carries TRBV9 and TRBJ2-2; D is uncertain. This CDR3 contains 12 residues. The ends were cut back, 4 bases at V and 8 bases at J, with 9 bases in the middle. Germline V lookup: CDR1 SGDLS, CDR2 YYNGEE. DNA for the CDR3: TGTGCCAGCAGCACCTTAGTAGGGGAGCTGTTTTTT. Its protein is CASSTLVGELFF.

V gene TRBV28 combines with J gene TRBJ2-7, with 8 bases that match TRBD1. Germline V CDR1 and CDR2: MDHEN, SYDVKM. The CDR3 contains 16 residues. Trimming removed 2 bases from V and 2 bases from J; junction bases left unmatched: 8. CDR3 sequence (DNA): TGTGCCAGCAGTTTACCCCAGGGGGCTTTCCCCTACGAGCAGTACTTC. Its protein is CASSLPQGAFPYEQYF.

The chain carries TRBV7-3 and TRBJ2-1; 13 nucleotides line up with TRBD2. Germline lookup yields CDR1 SGHTA and CDR2 FQGTGA. CDR3 size: 17 residues. J lost 7 bases, V lost 5 bases, and 11 bases had no gene match. The CDR3 region is CASSPPARTSGSNEQFF. In DNA, the CDR3 is TGTGCCAGCAGCCCGCCCGCCCGGACTAGCGGGAGTAATGAGCAGTTCTTC.

This sequence joins TRBV27 and TRBJ1-1, with a weak D call TRBD1 (5 bases). The CDR3 runs 13 residues. Germline V gene lookup returns CDR1 MNHEY and CDR2 SMNVEV (reference sequence). V lost 8 bases and J lost 5, with 15 bases in between. The CDR3 DNA reads TGTGCCAGCCAGAGATACGGGGGTACTGAAGCTTTCTTT. It translates to CASQRYGGTEAFF.

The CDR3 region is CASSPLYDSSYEQYF. In nucleotides, the CDR3 is TGTGCCAGCAGCCCCCTCTATGACTCCTCCTACGAGCAGTACTTC. This sequence joins TRBV11-2 and TRBJ2-7; D unclear. This CDR3 comprises 15 residues. V lost 5 bases and J 0 bases, leaving 14 bases between the germline ends. CDR1 SGHAT and CDR2 FQNNGV come from the germline V gene.

The rearrangement links TRBV4-1 to TRBJ1-5; maybe TRBD1 (5 bases). The CDR3 has 15 amino acids. CDR1 and CDR2 (germline): MGHRA, YSYEKL. The ends were cut back, 0 bases at V and 9 bases at J, with 15 bases in the middle. This CDR3 is CASSQEGGGRGPQHF. The CDR3 DNA reads as TGCGCCAGCAGCCAAGAGGGCGGGGGTCGGGGGCCCCAGCATTTT.

This rearrangement joins TRBV4-3 to TRBJ2-7, with TRBD1 identical over 8 bases. V shed 1 base and J 4 bases; nucleotides not matched to a gene: 3. The CDR3 runs 14 residues. Germline V gives CDR1 LGHNA, CDR2 YSLEER. CDR3 sequence reads: CASSQGQGWYEQYF. CDR3 DNA sequence: TGCGCCAGCAGCCAAGGACAGGGGTGGTACGAGCAGTACTTC.

V gene TRBV9 combines with J gene TRBJ2-3; TRBD2 matches 12 bases. Germline loops: CDR1 SGDLS, CDR2 YYNGEE. V dropped 0 bases and J dropped 3; count of bases not matched to a gene: 11. The CDR3 spans 19 residues. The CDR3 nucleotides read TGTGCCAGCAGCGTAGGTAGGACTAGCGGGAACCAGGGAACAGATACGCAGTATTTT. Protein product: CASSVGRTSGNQGTDTQYF.

V usage is TRBV30 and J usage is TRBJ1-1; D is perhaps TRBD1 (5 bases). The CDR3 is 17 residues long. The V gene lost 5 bases and the J gene lost 4 bases, with 26 bases spanning the gap. Germline CDR1 GTSNPN, CDR2 SVGIG (reference sequence). The CDR3 DNA reads as TGTGCCTGGCCTCCCTCTCCGGCCCGGGGGTATTCCACTGAAGCTTTCTTT. It is translated as CAWPPSPARGYSTEAFF.

V gene TRBV6-5 combines with J gene TRBJ1-1; D is undetermined. Germline loops: CDR1 MNHEY, CDR2 SVGAGI. Trimming removed 0 bases at V and 0 bases at J, with 5 bases between. CDR3 length equals 14 residues. The CDR3 DNA reads as TGTGCCAGCAGTTACTCATCTGTGAACACTGAAGCTTTCTTT. This codes for CASSYSSVNTEAFF.

The chain recombines TRBV11-3 with TRBJ2-6; a weak D match, TRBD1 (6 bases). This CDR3 comprises 15 residues. In germline, CDR1 is SGHNT, CDR2 YENEEA. The V gene lost 4 bases and the J gene lost 3 bases, with 10 bases spanning the gap. The CDR3: CASSSGDSGANVLTF. For the CDR3, the DNA is TGTGCCAGCAGCTCAGGGGATAGTGGGGCCAACGTCCTGACTTTC.